The 21 T cell receptor beta chains in this list originate from one sample, sequenced in a study of shared clonotypes between healthy human individuals. The assay was immunoSEQ multiplex PCR, and TCRdb's table has in-frame clones only and misses some. The sample contains more than 2 million clones, around 95% of which appear only once. The material sequenced was naive CD4+ T cells sorted from blood. Subset given: CD45RA+ positively selected. The origin of the receptors is a man aged 18 to 29 in good health.

The V gene is TRBV9, the J gene TRBJ2-2; 7 nucleotides agree with TRBD2. The CDR3 is 15 residues long. Looked up from germline, CDR1 is SGDLS and CDR2 is YYNGEE. The trim removed 4 bases at V and 6 bases at J, leaving 9 bases unmatched. Here the CDR3 reads CASSTGGRVAGELFF. The CDR3 nucleotides are TGTGCCAGCAGCACCGGAGGGAGGGTCGCCGGGGAGCTGTTTTTT.

The chain employs TRBV11-2 and TRBJ2-7; D might be TRBD1 (6 bases). V gave up 1 base and J gave up 3 bases, with 19 bases separating them. CDR3 length: 17 amino acids. CDR1 is SGHAT, CDR2 FQNNGV, per germline. The CDR3 bases are TGTGCCAGCAGCTTAGTGGCAACAGGGAGCCCGGTCTACGAGCAGTACTTC. Amino acid sequence: CASSLVATGSPVYEQYF.

The V and J genes are TRBV11-2 and TRBJ2-7; 7 bases match TRBD1. V dropped 2 bases and J dropped 0; count of bases not matched to a gene: 4. Germline V gene data show CDR1 as SGHAT and CDR2 as FQNNGV. This CDR3 spans 15 amino acids. CDR3 in amino acids: CASSLSTGSSYEQYF. DNA for the CDR3: TGTGCCAGCAGCTTATCGACAGGGAGCTCCTACGAGCAGTACTTC.

This rearrangement joins TRBV28 to TRBJ2-2, with TRBD2 identical over 7 bases. Germline CDR1 reads MDHEN; CDR2 reads SYDVKM. The length of the CDR3 is 16 residues. The trim removed 6 bases at V and 2 bases at J, leaving 9 bases unmatched. CDR3 in DNA: TGTGCCAGCAGCCTCTACCCAGCGGGAAACACCGGGGAGCTGTTTTTT. Translation gives CASSLYPAGNTGELFF.

The chain joins TRBV19 to TRBJ1-6, with 9 bases that match TRBD1. V was clipped by 5 bases and J by 10 bases; unmatched bases: 9. Looked up from germline, CDR1 is LNHDA and CDR2 is SQIVND (reference sequence). The CDR3 length is 15 residues. CDR3 sequence: CASSSSGQGGSPLHF. In DNA, the CDR3 is TGTGCCAGTAGTTCCTCGGGACAGGGCGGCTCACCCCTCCACTTT.

This chain links TRBV5-1 with TRBJ2-5; 8 bases match TRBD2. Losses at the gene ends were 3 bases for V and 1 base for J; bases not matched to a gene: 8. The germline gives CDR1 SGHRS, CDR2 YFSETQ. The CDR3 runs to 16 residues. CDR3 residues: CASSSSVRGAQETQYF. CDR3 in DNA: TGCGCCAGCAGCTCCAGTGTGCGGGGGGCCCAAGAGACCCAGTACTTC.

This rearrangement joins TRBV7-2 to TRBJ2-2; no reliable D call. Germline V lookup: CDR1 SGHTA, CDR2 FQGNSA. V dropped 1 base and J dropped 0 bases, with 9 bases sitting between them. The CDR3 has 16 amino acids. For the CDR3, the DNA is TGTGCCAGCAGCTTAGAGGGCACATCGAACACCGGGGAGCTGTTTTTT. This encodes CASSLEGTSNTGELFF.

This clone was recorded once. The chain uses TRBV10-1 and TRBJ2-4, with 12 bases fitting TRBD2. The CDR3 covers 18 residues. From germline, CDR1 is WNHNN and CDR2 SYGVQD (reference sequence). V gave up 0 bases and J gave up 0 bases; unmatched junction bases: 3. This CDR3 reads CASSESTSGSLAKNIQYF. CDR3 in DNA: TGCGCCAGCAGTGAGTCGACTAGCGGGAGTCTAGCCAAAAACATTCAGTACTTC.

The rearrangement uses TRBV27 and TRBJ1-2; 8 bases line up with TRBD1. The ends lost 5 bases at V and 3 bases at J; junction bases unmatched: 14. The V gene's germline CDR1 is MNHEY and CDR2 SMNVEV (reference sequence). CDR3 length: 17 residues. The CDR3 sequence: CASSQGAEGQSYYGYTF. The CDR3 DNA is TGTGCCAGCAGTCAGGGGGCGGAGGGACAGTCGTACTATGGCTACACCTTC.

The chain has TRBV5-4 and TRBJ2-1; D might be TRBD1 or TRBD2, each matching 6 bases. The CDR3 spans 16 residues. V lost 4 bases to trimming and J lost 2 bases, with 16 bases between them. CDR1 and CDR2 (germline): SGHNT, YYREEE (reference sequence). CDR3 bases: TGTGCCAGCAGCACACCAAGGGGGGACACCTACAATGAGCAGTTCTTC. This translates into CASSTPRGDTYNEQFF. Full variable domain (missing parts from reference TRBV5-4 and TRBJ2-1): ETGVTQSPTHLIKTRGQQVTLRCSSQSGHNTVSWYQQALGQGPQFIFQYYREEENGRGNFPPRFSGLQFPNYSSELNVNALELDDSALYLCASSTPRGDTYNEQFFGPGTRLTVL.

Note on this clone: A much larger clone sits a single nucleotide away, making a read error possible. This sample includes further DNA sequences coding for the same CDR3. The chain joins TRBV5-4 to TRBJ2-5, with 8 bases lining up with TRBD1. The V and J ends lost 2 bases and 2 bases, in that order; junction bases with no gene match: 2. From germline, CDR1 is SGHNT and CDR2 YYREEE (reference sequence). CDR3 length equals 14 residues. In DNA, the CDR3 is TGTGCCAGCAGCTTAGACAGGGGTCAAGAGACCCAGTACTTC. Its translation: CASSLDRGQETQYF.

V is TRBV27 and J is TRBJ2-1; D might be TRBD2 (8 bases). The CDR3 is made up of 16 amino acids. V was trimmed by 0 bases and J by 9 bases, leaving 18 bases between them. Per germline, CDR1 MNHEY and CDR2 SMNVEV (reference sequence). The CDR3 region has the DNA TGTGCCAGCAGTTTATCGACAGGGCCGGGGGGGCTTGAGCAGTTCTTC. As protein: CASSLSTGPGGLEQFF.

The J gene is TRBJ2-7, the V gene TRBV10-1; D unresolved. The V gene's germline CDR1 is WNHNN and CDR2 SYGVQD (reference sequence). This CDR3 contains 13 residues. V dropped 5 bases and J dropped 5 bases, with 13 bases sitting between them. CDR3 region: CASSPSPAHEQYF. CDR3 nucleotide sequence: TGCGCCAGCAGTCCGTCGCCCGCACACGAGCAGTACTTC.

V usage is TRBV28 and J usage is TRBJ1-5; no firm D call. This CDR3 is built from 13 residues. Trimming removed 4 bases from V and 7 bases from J, with 11 bases in between. The germline gives CDR1 MDHEN, CDR2 SYDVKM. Here the CDR3 reads CASSSLSRQPQHF. CDR3 coding DNA: TGTGCCAGCAGTTCCCTTTCGAGGCAGCCCCAGCATTTT.

The chain links TRBV5-4 to TRBJ2-2; the D is unclear. V was clipped by 4 bases and J by 2 bases, with 12 bases between them. This CDR3 is built from 15 residues. The germline V gene encodes CDR1 SGHNT and CDR2 YYREEE (reference sequence). The CDR3 DNA reads TGTGCCAGCAGCCCGACACGGCATAACACCGGGGAGCTGTTTTTT. Translation gives CASSPTRHNTGELFF.

The rearrangement links TRBV9 to TRBJ2-2, with 14 bases that match TRBD2. CDR3 length: 19 residues. V lost 4 bases, J lost 2 bases, and 10 bases stayed unmatched. Germline-derived CDR1 and CDR2 are SGDLS and YYNGEE. The chain's CDR3 is CASSPLPGTSGRNTGELFF. The CDR3 DNA reads TGTGCCAGCAGCCCCCTGCCCGGGACTAGCGGGAGAAACACCGGGGAGCTGTTTTTT.

The gene calls are TRBV18 and TRBJ2-4, with 7 bases aligning to TRBD1. The V segment lost 0 bases and the J segment 0 bases; nucleotides outside the gene matches: 14. The CDR3 is 20 residues long. Germline CDR1 is KGHSH and CDR2 is LQKENI. For the CDR3, the DNA is TGTGCCAGCTCACCACCGGAAGGCAGGGGGTCCACTCTAGCCAAAAACATTCAGTACTTC. As protein: CASSPPEGRGSTLAKNIQYF.

The V and J genes are TRBV4-3 and TRBJ1-2; D possibly corresponds to TRBD1 (5 bases). Germline loops: CDR1 LGHNA, CDR2 YSLEER. The V gene lost 0 bases and the J gene lost 1 base, with 12 bases spanning the gap. This CDR3 comprises 16 residues. CDR3 bases: TGCGCCAGCAGCCAAGATTACGGGGGGGGTAACTATGGCTACACCTTC. This sequence encodes CASSQDYGGGNYGYTF.

This rearrangement joins TRBV5-4 to TRBJ1-2; 7 nucleotides align to TRBD1. This CDR3 has 14 residues. V gave up 6 bases and J gave up 7 bases; unmatched junction bases: 12. From germline, CDR1 is SGHNT and CDR2 YYREEE (reference sequence). CDR3 coding DNA: TGTGCCAGCACCCTTATACAGGGGTTGGGTGGCTACACCTTC. Protein sequence: CASTLIQGLGGYTF.

The rearrangement links TRBV30 to TRBJ1-5; 9 bases align to TRBD1. Losses at the gene ends were 2 bases for V and 5 bases for J; bases not matched to a gene: 10. Germline V lookup: CDR1 GTSNPN, CDR2 SVGIG (reference sequence). There are 16 residues in the CDR3. CDR3 sequence: CAWSRQGDGRDQPQHF. The DNA of the CDR3 is TGTGCCTGGAGTAGACAGGGGGACGGACGGGATCAGCCCCAGCATTTT. Full variable domain (missing parts from reference TRBV30 and TRBJ1-5): SQTIHQWPATLVQPVGSPLSLECTVEGTSNPNLYWYRQAAGRGLQLLFYSVGIGQISSEVPQNLSASRPQDRQFILSSKKLLLSDSGFYLCAWSRQGDGRDQPQHFGDGTRLSIL.

The chain has TRBV20-1 and TRBJ2-5, with D maybe TRBD2 (5 bases). Per the germline V gene, CDR1 is DFQATT and CDR2 is SNEGSKA (reference sequence). The CDR3 has 11 residues. V lost 6 bases and J lost 7, with 12 bases in between. The CDR3 is CSAEPRGTQYF. DNA for the CDR3: TGCAGTGCCGAACCCCGGGGGACCCAGTACTTC.